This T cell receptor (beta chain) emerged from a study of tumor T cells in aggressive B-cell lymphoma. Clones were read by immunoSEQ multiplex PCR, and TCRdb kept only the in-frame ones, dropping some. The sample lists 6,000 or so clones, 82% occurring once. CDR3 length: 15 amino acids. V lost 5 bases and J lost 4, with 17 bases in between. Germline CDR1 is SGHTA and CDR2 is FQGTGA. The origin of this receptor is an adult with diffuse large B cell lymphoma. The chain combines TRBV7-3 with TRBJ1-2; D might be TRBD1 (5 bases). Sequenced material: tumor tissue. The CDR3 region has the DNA TGTGCCAGCAGCCAAATGGGGGGTTCCGCCTATGGCTACACCTTC. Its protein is CASSQMGGSAYGYTF.